The 25 T cell receptor beta chains reported below all come from one sample, sequenced in a study of blood T cell repertoires in COVID-19. Measured with immunoSEQ multiplex PCR; TCRdb has only the in-frame clones, and not every one. The data show fewer than 250,000 clones, with 80% to 95% seen just once and about 0.8% held by the top ten. The sequenced material came from peripheral blood. The source of these receptors is a man in his thirties or forties with COVID-19, enrolled during active disease.

This chain uses TRBV5-4 with TRBJ1-1; 9 bases agree with TRBD1. The junction had 2 bases not matched to a gene; V was cut back by 4 bases and J by 1 base. This CDR3 comprises 14 residues. CDR1 is SGHNT and CDR2 is YYREEE in the germline V gene (reference sequence). The CDR3 DNA reads as TGTGCCAGCAGCAGGGGACAGGGGAACACTGAAGCTTTCTTT. Protein sequence: CASSRGQGNTEAFF.

The V and J genes are TRBV6-2 or TRBV6-3 and TRBJ2-4, with D possibly being TRBD2 (5 bases). The V gene lost 2 bases and the J gene lost 0 bases, with 8 bases spanning the gap. This CDR3 is built from 15 residues. Germline values: CDR1 MNHEY, CDR2 SVGEGT. In DNA, the CDR3 is TGTGCCAGCAGTTACGACGGACTAGCCAAAAACATTCAGTACTTC. Protein sequence: CASSYDGLAKNIQYF.

The chain recombines TRBV11-2 with TRBJ1-1; the D is unclear. Germline CDR1 SGHAT, CDR2 FQNNGV. The V gene lost 4 bases and the J gene lost 5 bases, with 14 bases spanning the gap. CDR3 size: 14 residues. The CDR3 coding sequence is TGTGCCAGCAGCTCCTTTATAAGCGGAACTGAAGCTTTCTTT. Translating gives CASSSFISGTEAFF.

The rearrangement uses TRBV19 and TRBJ2-1, with D perhaps matching TRBD1 (5 bases). The CDR3 contains 14 residues. Germline V gene lookup returns CDR1 LNHDA and CDR2 SQIVND (reference sequence). The V end was cut by 3 bases, the J end by 12 bases, with 18 bases between. CDR3 nucleotide sequence: TGTGCCAGTAGTATCCTGGGGCCGACTTACTGGCAGTTCTTC. It translates to CASSILGPTYWQFF.

V usage is TRBV5-6 and J usage is TRBJ1-3; a weak D match, TRBD1 (6 bases). This CDR3 has 16 amino acids. Trimming removed 4 bases at V and 3 bases at J, with 17 bases between. Germline lookup yields CDR1 SGHDT and CDR2 YYEEEE. The CDR3 nucleotides read TGTGCCAGCAGCGTGCAGGGGAGTCAGTTTGGAAACACCATATATTTT. Translating gives CASSVQGSQFGNTIYF.

This CDR3 is CASSQDLGAADTQYF. For the CDR3, the DNA is TGCGCCAGCAGCCAAGATTTGGGGGCGGCAGATACGCAGTATTTT. The chain is built from TRBV4-1 and TRBJ2-3, with D maybe TRBD1 (6 bases). V dropped 0 bases and J dropped 4 bases, with 11 bases sitting between them. Germline values: CDR1 MGHRA, CDR2 YSYEKL. This CDR3 has 15 amino acids.

This clone was seen a single time. The chain joins TRBV5-1 to TRBJ1-2; 7 bases are a match to TRBD1. The trim removed 1 base at V and 2 bases at J, leaving 5 bases unmatched. The CDR3 extends over 15 amino acids. In germline, CDR1 is SGHRS, CDR2 YFSETQ. CDR3 bases: TGCGCCAGCAGCTTGAGGCAGGGGGAGAACTATGGCTACACCTTC. This gives the protein CASSLRQGENYGYTF.

The genes are TRBV11-2 and TRBJ2-7; maybe TRBD1 (5 bases). Germline CDR1 and CDR2: SGHAT and FQNNGV. There are 14 residues in the CDR3. Between the trimmed V and J ends, which lost 7 bases and 1 base, there was a span of 14 bases. CDR3 coding DNA: TGTGCCAGCACCAGGGCCCCCAGGTCCTACGAGCAGTACTTC. This sequence encodes CASTRAPRSYEQYF.

The V call is TRBV9, the J call TRBJ2-7, with 8 bases identical to TRBD1. This CDR3 is 13 amino acids long. J lost 7 bases, V lost 2 bases, and 5 bases had no gene match. CDR1 SGDLS and CDR2 YYNGEE come from the germline V gene. The CDR3 spells CASSVDRGGEQYF. CDR3 nucleotide sequence: TGTGCCAGCAGCGTCGACAGGGGTGGTGAGCAGTACTTC.

V is TRBV2 and J is TRBJ2-1, with D possibly TRBD2 on 5 matching bases. CDR1 and CDR2 from the germline V gene are SNHLY and FYNNEI. This CDR3 is built from 15 residues. V was cut by 6 bases and J by 0 bases, with 12 bases left in between. The CDR3 bases are TGTGCCAGCAGGGACCAGCGGAACTCCTACAATGAGCAGTTCTTC. Translating gives CASRDQRNSYNEQFF.

The CDR3 spells CASSVVRQGGTEAFF. The CDR3 DNA is TGTGCCAGCAGCGTAGTTCGACAGGGGGGAACTGAAGCTTTCTTT. The chain recombines TRBV9 with TRBJ1-1, with 9 nucleotides matching TRBD1. The CDR3 contains 15 residues. Germline CDR1 is SGDLS and CDR2 is YYNGEE. Unmatched junction bases numbered 5, after V lost 0 bases and J lost 5 bases. The whole variable domain, remainder taken from reference TRBV9 and TRBJ1-1, is DSGVTQTPKHLITATGQRVTLRCSPRSGDLSVYWYQQSLDQGLQFLIQYYNGEERAKGNILERFSAQQFPDLHSELNLSSLELGDSALYFCASSVVRQGGTEAFFGQGTRLTVV.

The CDR3 sequence: CASRVVPGELFF. CDR3 bases: TGCGCCAGCAGGGTAGTCCCCGGGGAGCTGTTTTTT. The chain is built from TRBV5-1 and TRBJ2-2; D uncertain. V lost 5 bases to trimming and J lost 6 bases, with 8 bases between them. Germline assignment: CDR1 SGHRS and CDR2 YFSETQ. The CDR3 sequence is 12 residues long.

The chain links TRBV5-4 to TRBJ1-2; 8 nucleotides agree with TRBD1. V dropped 7 bases and J dropped 3; count of bases not matched to a gene: 5. Germline V lookup: CDR1 SGHNT, CDR2 YYREEE (reference sequence). The CDR3 is 13 amino acids. The CDR3 spells CASGQGQDYGYTF. CDR3 sequence (DNA): TGTGCCAGCGGACAGGGACAGGACTATGGCTACACCTTC.

V gene TRBV7-6 combines with J gene TRBJ2-1, with TRBD1 matching 8 bases. This CDR3 is built from 15 residues. Looked up from germline, CDR1 is SGHVS and CDR2 is FNYEAQ. V shed 5 bases, J shed 3 bases, and the junction held 6 bases outside the gene matches. The CDR3 region is CASSQGQANYNEQFF. The CDR3 nucleotides read TGTGCCAGCAGCCAGGGACAGGCGAACTACAATGAGCAGTTCTTC.

This chain connects TRBV7-6 to TRBJ2-7; TRBD2 aligns across 14 bases. V shed 5 bases, J shed 3 bases, and the junction held 3 bases outside the gene matches. CDR3 length: 15 residues. Germline V gene sequence: CDR1 SGHVS, CDR2 FNYEAQ. The chain's CDR3 is CASSMGLAGDYEQYF. The CDR3 DNA follows: TGTGCCAGCAGCATGGGACTAGCGGGGGACTACGAGCAGTACTTC.

The chain employs TRBV5-1 and TRBJ2-5, with a weak D call TRBD2 (5 bases). This CDR3 contains 13 residues. Germline V gene sequence: CDR1 SGHRS, CDR2 YFSETQ. The ends were cut back, 1 base at V and 3 bases at J, with 7 bases in the middle. The CDR3 region has the DNA TGCGCCAGCAGCTTGCCCGGGGAAGAGACCCAGTACTTC. This translates into CASSLPGEETQYF.

V is TRBV6-5 and J is TRBJ1-5; no clear D. V gave up 5 bases and J gave up 3 bases, with 8 bases separating them. The germline CDR1 and CDR2 sequences are MNHEY and SVGAGI. The CDR3 runs 13 residues. The chain's CDR3 is CASSREHNQPQHF. The CDR3 region has the DNA TGTGCCAGCAGTCGGGAGCACAATCAGCCCCAGCATTTT.

The rearrangement links TRBV19 to TRBJ2-7, with 7 bases lining up with TRBD1. The germline V gene has CDR1 LNHDA and CDR2 SQIVND (reference sequence). The J segment lost 3 bases and the V segment lost 3 bases, leaving 8 bases of the junction unmatched. The length of the CDR3 is 15 residues. CDR3 amino acids: CASSMERQGFYEQYF. The CDR3 nucleotides are TGTGCCAGTAGTATGGAGAGACAGGGTTTCTACGAGCAGTACTTC.

The chain uses TRBV4-2 and TRBJ2-7; 13 nucleotides agree with TRBD2. This CDR3 is built from 17 residues. Germline V lookup: CDR1 LGHNA, CDR2 YNFKEQ. V lost 2 bases to trimming and J lost 3 bases; unmatched junction nucleotides: 7. The CDR3 DNA sequence: TGTGCCAGCAGCCAAACCCCACTAGCGGGGGGGCACTACGAGCAGTACTTC. Protein: CASSQTPLAGGHYEQYF.

The CDR3 loop is CASSQGGRAGGPPINEQFF. CDR3 nucleotides: TGCGCCAGCAGCCAAGGTGGACGGGCGGGGGGGCCGCCCATTAATGAGCAGTTCTTC. The gene calls are TRBV4-1 and TRBJ2-1; 9 bases are shared with TRBD2. This CDR3 comprises 19 residues. CDR1 and CDR2 (germline): MGHRA, YSYEKL. After removal of 1 base from V and 7 bases from J, the junction contained 17 bases not matched to a gene.

This clone was detected only a few times. V gene TRBV6-2 or TRBV6-3 combines with J gene TRBJ2-7; 10 bases are shared with TRBD1. V shed 0 bases, J shed 2 bases, and the junction held 7 bases outside the gene matches. The CDR3 runs to 17 residues. Germline values: CDR1 MNHEY, CDR2 SVGEGT. DNA of the CDR3: TGTGCCAGCAGTTACTCGAGGGGACAGGGGTACACCTACGAGCAGTACTTC. Its translation: CASSYSRGQGYTYEQYF.

J is TRBJ1-2 and V is TRBV6-5; 8 nucleotides match TRBD1. CDR1 is MNHEY, CDR2 SVGAGI, per germline. The CDR3 loop spans 14 amino acids. V was pared by 6 bases and J by 7 bases, with 10 bases of the junction left unmatched. The CDR3 here is CASSNRGGVRGYTF. The CDR3 coding sequence is TGTGCCAGCAGCAACAGGGGGGGGGTACGTGGCTACACCTTC.

CDR3 loop: CASSEHGRGNNQPQHF. The CDR3, as DNA: TGTGCCAGCAGTGAACACGGCAGGGGAAACAATCAGCCCCAGCATTTT. This chain joins TRBV6-1 and TRBJ1-5; D may be TRBD1 (6 bases). Trimming stripped 2 bases from V and 3 bases from J, with 14 bases between. The CDR3 runs to 16 residues. CDR1 and CDR2 from the germline V gene are MNHNS and SASEGT.

The chain couples TRBV5-1 to TRBJ1-1, with a tentative D call TRBD1 (6 bases). V was pared by 0 bases and J by 4 bases, with 13 bases between. CDR1 and CDR2 from the germline V gene are SGHRS and YFSETQ. This CDR3 spans 15 amino acids. The CDR3 here is CASSLGTARVTEAFF. Here the CDR3 DNA reads TGCGCCAGCAGCTTGGGGACAGCCCGTGTCACTGAAGCTTTCTTT.

The chain recombines TRBV6-6 with TRBJ1-4; D is uncertain. Germline values: CDR1 MNHNY, CDR2 SVGAGI (reference sequence). The CDR3 consists of 14 residues. Trimming took off 6 bases at V and 7 bases at J, with 15 bases between the two ends. The CDR3 here is CASRRRANSEKLFF. For the CDR3, the DNA is TGTGCCAGCAGAAGACGCGCGAACAGTGAAAAACTGTTTTTT.